The entry that follows covers one T cell receptor (beta chain) sequence. The antigen this receptor binds is unknown. No base quality values were provided; no much bigger clone lies one nucleotide off. Each collaborating institution followed its own protocols to collect whole blood in K2EDTA tubes. For TCRbeta analysis, collaborator samples were shipped as frozen whole blood, as isolated PBMCs, or as DNA extracted from either sample type. V and J are trimmed by 3 bases and 4 bases, and the gene matches miss 5 bases of the junction. From its cysteine to its phenylalanine, the CDR3 spans 14 amino acids. Left in the record is the CDR3 DNA by itself, 42 bases read in frame from the first base. CDR1 SGHRS and CDR2 YFSETQ are derived from the germline V gene. This sample is part of a study of blood T cell repertoires in COVID-19 (dated by TCRdb to 2018 to 2020). For context, the study as a whole: The collaborator samples originated in the United States, Italy and Spain and spanned the acute and convalescent phases of COVID-19. The prospective study material was composed of cDNA or gDNA derived from T cells, B-cell-depleted T cells, or PBMCs. The dataset comprised deeply sampled blood TCRbeta repertoires from subjects exposed to, actively infected with, or recovered from COVID-19. The repertoires were released in a freely available public database intended as a resource for research on the immune response to SARS-CoV-2. The samples were drawn from two sources: the first 160 participants of the ongoing ImmuneRACE study, and approximately 1,300 subjects contributed by 6 global collaborators. Sample metadata almost always included a de-identified subject ID, COVID-19 status, age in years and sex. Where HLA class I and class II types were available, the types were taken from metadata supplied by the sample provider, not from assay-based typing.

The immunoSEQ Assay, a bias-controlled multiplex PCR, was used to amplify TCRbeta CDR3 regions from genomic DNA. On the study's bioinformatics: Nucleated cell counts per sample were estimated from amplification of reference gene primers within the assay. Sequence reads were collapsed and filtered to measure the absolute abundance of every unique TCRbeta CDR3 rearrangement. For each sample, productive Simpson clonality was calculated by taking the square root of Simpson's diversity index across productive rearrangements. TCRdb holds this immuneACCESS table with in-frame rearrangements only. Some clones are missing; in checked studies, unresolved V genes explain under half, and the rest has no known cause. That table gives V, J and clone size, and the DNA gave D and trimming. Across this sample there are some 210,000 clones, with approximately 82% seen only once. The leading ten clones occupy less than 15% of the sample.

Paper-wide results and their limitations: Clinical and demographic metadata were provided uncurated, with the amount varying by source and participant.

The specimen sequenced was peripheral blood. This TCR derives from a woman aged 40 to 50 with acute or convalescent COVID-19. The V and J genes are TRBV5-1 and TRBJ2-7; TRBD1 fits 9 bases in the junction. The DNA reads TGCGCCAGCAGCTCCTCCGGGACAGGGTACGAGCAGTACTTC. Its amino acids are CASSSSGTGYEQYF.